This TCR beta chain was obtained from a study of shared clonotypes between healthy human individuals. Study-level findings and limits: It was observed that 5% to 6.5% of naive CD4 clonotypes were shared across several donors.

Worth noting for this clone: As yet, its antigen is unknown.

Method: immunoSEQ multiplex PCR; TCRdb's copy keeps in-frame clones and lacks some. The sample lists about 1.1 million clones; approximately 80% were seen once. Per the germline V gene, CDR1 is MDHEN and CDR2 is SYDVKM. V lost 3 bases to trimming and J lost 7 bases; unmatched junction nucleotides: 11. The CDR3 spans 16 residues. The rearrangement joins TRBV28 to TRBJ2-2; 7 nucleotides align to TRBD2. The specimen was memory CD4+ T cells from PBMCs. The subset: CD45RA-negative fraction. This TCR was recovered from a man between 18 and 29 years old in good health. Some clones in this sample may be carry-over from other donors' samples. As DNA, the CDR3 is TGTGCCAGCAGTTTTTTGGGAGGGGAGGCGAACGGGGAGCTGTTTTTT. Protein sequence: CASSFLGGEANGELFF. Drawing the rest from reference TRBV28 and TRBJ2-2, the complete variable domain is DVKVTQSSRYLVKRTGEKVFLECVQDMDHENMFWYRQDPGLGLRLIYFSYDVKMKEKGDIPEGYSVSREKKERFSLILESASTNQTSMYLCASSFLGGEANGELFFGEGSRLTVL.